Below, 24 T cell receptor beta chains from the same sample are listed, as sequenced in a study of cytomegalovirus exposure and HLA in healthy donors (dated by TCRdb to about 2017). Libraries were made using the immunoSEQ multiplex PCR assay. A mixture of 60 forward primers for TCR Vbeta segments and 13 reverse primers for TCR Jbeta segments was used in the multiplex PCR. TCRdb took over this immuneACCESS table, retaining in-frame rearrangements with V and J assigned. Such tables are incomplete; in checked studies, under half of the missing clones stem from an unresolved V gene, and the remainder is unexplained. The sample table lists more than 85,000 clones, 80% of them with a count of one. The ten largest clones represent roughly 2.9% of the sample. The sample taken for sequencing was PBMCs. Receptor source: a woman aged 55 to 70 in good health and CMV-seropositive.

There are a few counts of this clone. V is TRBV6-5 and J is TRBJ1-5; 12 bases are a match to TRBD1. V was clipped by 6 bases and J by 5 bases; unmatched bases: 2. CDR1 and CDR2 (germline): MNHEY, SVGAGI. This CDR3 spans 14 amino acids. This CDR3 is CASSGTGGDQPQHF. In DNA, the CDR3 is TGTGCCAGCAGCGGGACAGGGGGCGATCAGCCCCAGCATTTT.

V gene TRBV15 combines with J gene TRBJ2-5; D is possibly TRBD1 (6 bases). CDR3 length: 15 amino acids. Trimming removed 0 bases at V and 7 bases at J, with 15 bases between. Germline-derived CDR1 and CDR2 are LNHNV and YYDKDF (reference sequence). CDR3 sequence (DNA): TGTGCCACCAGCAGAGATTGGGGGCCGCTGGGGACCCAGTACTTC. Encoded protein: CATSRDWGPLGTQYF.

The chain joins TRBV10-3 to TRBJ1-6; a possible D gene is TRBD1 (5 bases). Germline values: CDR1 ENHRY, CDR2 SYGVKD. The CDR3 runs to 14 residues. V was shortened by 8 bases and J by 7 bases, with 15 bases between the two germline ends. CDR3 sequence: CAISGRSGNSPLHF. The CDR3 nucleotides read TGTGCCATCTCGGGGCGGAGCGGGAATTCACCCCTCCACTTT.

The chain recombines TRBV4-2 with TRBJ2-7; 14 bases line up with TRBD2. CDR3 length equals 15 residues. After removal of 4 bases from V and 4 bases from J, the junction contained 3 bases not matched to a gene. Germline CDR1 LGHNA, CDR2 YNFKEQ. DNA for the CDR3: TGTGCCAGCAGCCTGGGACTAGCGGGAGTGTACGAGCAGTACTTC. Its protein is CASSLGLAGVYEQYF.

V usage is TRBV2 and J usage is TRBJ2-7, with 9 positions matching TRBD1. Germline CDR1 is SNHLY and CDR2 is FYNNEI. The CDR3 is made up of 15 amino acids. V lost 8 bases and J lost 5; bases outside the gene matches: 13. CDR3 sequence reads: CASVLEGQGSHEQYF. The CDR3 nucleotides read TGTGCCAGCGTTTTGGAAGGACAGGGGTCCCACGAGCAGTACTTC.

The chain carries TRBV7-8 and TRBJ2-3; 11 bases align to TRBD2. CDR1 and CDR2 from the germline V gene are SGHVS and FQNEAQ. The V gene end was trimmed by 3 bases and the J gene end by 2 bases; junction bases not matched to a gene: 10. CDR3 size: 18 residues. This chain's CDR3 is CASSFILAGGRDTDTQYF. The DNA of the CDR3 is TGTGCCAGCAGCTTTATTCTAGCGGGAGGCCGCGACACAGATACGCAGTATTTT.

The V call is TRBV28, the J call TRBJ1-1; D gene ambiguous. Germline V gives CDR1 MDHEN, CDR2 SYDVKM. The CDR3 runs to 12 residues. V was trimmed by 6 bases and J by 11 bases, leaving 16 bases between them. The CDR3, as DNA: TGTGCCAGCAGCCGCTCCATCAGTAGCGCTTTCTTT. Its protein is CASSRSISSAFF.

DNA of the CDR3: TGTGCCAGCAGCTTAGACCCGGGACAGGTTGAGACCCAGTACTTC. Translating gives CASSLDPGQVETQYF. The chain couples TRBV5-4 to TRBJ2-5; 8 bases line up with TRBD1. Germline CDR1 SGHNT, CDR2 YYREEE (reference sequence). Germline trimming cut 2 bases from V and 5 bases from J; bases unmatched to any gene: 8. CDR3 length equals 15 residues.

The chain recombines TRBV7-3 with TRBJ2-1; 7 bases agree with TRBD2. CDR3 length: 14 amino acids. Trimming at V came to 5 bases and at J to 4 bases, leaving 5 bases not matched to a gene. The germline V gene has CDR1 SGHTA and CDR2 FQGTGA. The CDR3 loop is CASSLGGIYNEQFF. The CDR3 DNA reads as TGTGCCAGCAGCCTGGGGGGGATTTACAATGAGCAGTTCTTC.

Only one count was recorded for this clone. The genes are TRBV2 and TRBJ2-6, with 7 bases aligning to TRBD2. V was pared by 8 bases and J by 3 bases, with 13 bases of the junction left unmatched. The CDR3 has 17 amino acids. Germline V lookup: CDR1 SNHLY, CDR2 FYNNEI. As DNA, the CDR3 is TGTGCCAGCGAGGCGGGGGTTGGGTCGTTTGGGGCCAACGTCCTGACTTTC. Encoded protein: CASEAGVGSFGANVLTF. Variable domain in full (rest from reference TRBV2 and TRBJ2-6): EPEVTQTPSHQVTQMGQEVILRCVPISNHLYFYWYRQILGQKVEFLVSFYNNEISEKSEIFDDQFSVERPDGSNFTLKIRSTKLEDSAMYFCASEAGVGSFGANVLTFGAGSRLTVL.

As concerns this clone: Other DNA sequences in this sample translate to the same CDR3. The chain combines TRBV5-1 with TRBJ1-1; no definite D call. The germline gives CDR1 SGHRS, CDR2 YFSETQ. V shed 0 bases and J shed 4 bases, with 22 bases lying between them. The CDR3 sequence is 18 residues long. The CDR3 is CASSLALGLEGWVTEAFF. The CDR3 bases are TGCGCCAGCAGCTTGGCCCTCGGGTTGGAGGGATGGGTCACTGAAGCTTTCTTT.

The chain is built from TRBV9 and TRBJ2-7, with D perhaps TRBD2 (6 bases). Between the trimmed V and J ends, which lost 1 base and 2 bases, there was a span of 19 bases. This CDR3 comprises 17 residues. From germline, CDR1 is SGDLS and CDR2 YYNGEE. This chain's CDR3 is CASSVLDGSREPYEQYF. In nucleotides, the CDR3 is TGTGCCAGCAGCGTACTTGACGGATCGCGGGAACCCTACGAGCAGTACTTC.

This clone has more than one count but fewer than ten. This sequence joins TRBV28 and TRBJ1-2; no definite D call. With 3 bases removed from V and 3 bases from J, the gap between germline ends came to 8 bases. The CDR3 contains 13 residues. From germline, CDR1 is MDHEN and CDR2 SYDVKM. CDR3 bases: TGTGCCAGCAGTTTGGCAGGCGACTATGGCTACACCTTC. It encodes CASSLAGDYGYTF.

V gene TRBV11-3 combines with J gene TRBJ2-1, with D possibly matching TRBD2 (6 bases). Germline values: CDR1 SGHNT, CDR2 YENEEA. Between the trimmed V and J ends, which lost 5 bases and 7 bases, there was a span of 18 bases. This CDR3 contains 15 residues. As DNA, the CDR3 is TGTGCCAGCAGCGTCATCGGGACTCCGATGAATGAGCAGTTCTTC. Its translation is CASSVIGTPMNEQFF.

The chain uses TRBV7-6 and TRBJ2-4, with D perhaps matching TRBD2 (6 bases). V lost 1 base and J lost 1, with 14 bases in between. The CDR3 covers 17 residues. CDR1 is SGHVS and CDR2 is FNYEAQ in the germline V gene. CDR3 sequence reads: CASSLGTVGGAKNIQYF. The CDR3 DNA reads as TGTGCCAGCAGCTTAGGGACTGTCGGAGGGGCCAAAAACATTCAGTACTTC.

The chain joins TRBV5-1 to TRBJ2-1; 10 bases map to TRBD2. Germline lookup yields CDR1 SGHRS and CDR2 YFSETQ. This CDR3 is 16 amino acids long. The junction had 10 bases not matched to a gene; V was cut back by 0 bases and J by 10 bases. CDR3 residues: CASSLAAGGLIKEQFF. The CDR3 nucleotides are TGCGCCAGCAGCTTGGCAGCGGGAGGGCTGATTAAAGAGCAGTTCTTC.

The rearrangement joins TRBV28 to TRBJ2-3; TRBD2 is a possible D gene (5 bases). V lost 6 bases, J lost 0 bases, and 13 bases lay in between. The CDR3 is 15 amino acids. CDR1 is MDHEN and CDR2 is SYDVKM in the germline V gene. The DNA of the CDR3 is TGTGCCAGCAGCAAACGGACTGCTAGCACAGATACGCAGTATTTT. It translates to CASSKRTASTDTQYF.

The rearrangement uses TRBV25-1 and TRBJ2-7; TRBD1 matches 8 bases. With 8 bases clipped from V and 1 base from J, the junction kept 4 bases outside the gene matches. The CDR3 is 13 residues long. CDR1 is MGHDK and CDR2 is SYGVNS in the germline V gene. The CDR3 is CASLGQASYEQYF. CDR3 coding DNA: TGTGCCAGCTTGGGACAGGCATCCTACGAGCAGTACTTC.

V gene TRBV6-1 combines with J gene TRBJ1-1; D may be TRBD1 (5 bases). CDR1 MNHNS and CDR2 SASEGT come from the germline V gene. The CDR3 is 11 residues long. The V gene lost 5 bases and the J gene lost 5 bases, with 6 bases spanning the gap. The CDR3 here is CASSYRTEAFF. CDR3 DNA: TGTGCCAGCAGTTACAGGACTGAAGCTTTCTTT.

The chain is built from TRBV18 and TRBJ2-5; D is ambiguous. Germline V lookup: CDR1 KGHSH, CDR2 LQKENI. Trimming removed 3 bases at V and 2 bases at J, with 10 bases between. This CDR3 comprises 14 residues. The CDR3 DNA is TGTGCCAGCTCACCCGGTCAGGCGCAAGAGACCCAGTACTTC. It is translated as CASSPGQAQETQYF. Full variable domain (rest looked up from reference TRBV18 and TRBJ2-5): NAGVMQNPRHLVRRRGQEARLRCSPMKGHSHVYWYRQLPEEGLKFMVYLQKENIIDESGMPKERFSAEFPKEGPSILRIQQVVRGDSAAYFCASSPGQAQETQYFGPGTRLLVL.

This chain connects TRBV15 to TRBJ1-2; possibly TRBD1 for D (5 bases). In germline, CDR1 is LNHNV, CDR2 YYDKDF (reference sequence). V was shortened by 4 bases and J by 2 bases, with 14 bases between the two germline ends. This CDR3 spans 15 amino acids. In DNA form, the CDR3 reads TGTGCCACCAGCAAGGGTCAGGGCTCCAACTATGGCTACACCTTC. It encodes CATSKGQGSNYGYTF.

This chain links TRBV6-5 with TRBJ2-2, with 11 bases matching TRBD2. V shed 2 bases, J shed 6 bases, and the junction held 5 bases outside the gene matches. From germline, CDR1 is MNHEY and CDR2 SVGAGI. This CDR3 comprises 16 residues. This CDR3 reads CASSYKLAGGPGELFF. DNA for the CDR3: TGTGCCAGCAGTTACAAATTAGCGGGAGGGCCCGGGGAGCTGTTTTTT.

The V and J genes are TRBV5-1 and TRBJ1-2, with D hard to call. The germline gives CDR1 SGHRS, CDR2 YFSETQ. CDR3 length: 13 residues. The V gene lost 2 bases and the J gene lost 2 bases, with 7 bases spanning the gap. CDR3 DNA sequence: TGCGCCAGCAGCTTCAGTTACAACTATGGCTACACCTTC. It translates to CASSFSYNYGYTF.

The chain has TRBV7-6 and TRBJ2-3, with 12 bases aligning to TRBD2. Germline values: CDR1 SGHVS, CDR2 FNYEAQ. Losses at the gene ends were 5 bases for V and 5 bases for J; bases not matched to a gene: 8. The CDR3 covers 16 residues. In DNA, the CDR3 is TGTGCCAGCAGCCCCCTAGCGGGAGGGGTGGAAGATACGCAGTATTTT. Translated: CASSPLAGGVEDTQYF. The full variable domain, completed using reference TRBV7-6 and TRBJ2-3, is GAGVSQSPRYKVTKRGQDVALRCDPISGHVSLYWYRQALGQGPEFLTYFNYEAQQDKSGLPNDRFSAERPEGSISTLTIQRTEQRDSAMYRCASSPLAGGVEDTQYFGPGTRLTVL.